This T cell receptor beta chain emerged from a study of CD8 T cells in Susac syndrome. An input of roughly 0.45 to 1 ug of RNA was subjected to reverse transcription using random hexamers. Across 54 Vbeta and 13 Jbeta, immunoSEQ multiplex PCR amplified TCR beta CDR3. In TCRdb, the immunoSEQ multiplex PCR reads were re-called with MiXCR into one record per CDR3 protein. The data show hundreds of thousands of distinct CDR3 sequences, 95% seen once. CD8+ and CD4+ T cells circulating in blood were sequenced for TCR beta. TEMRA cells underwent FACS enrichment and CD8+ and CD4+ T cells underwent negative isolation. Germline V CDR1 and CDR2: DFQATT, SNEGSKA (reference sequence). The CDR3 has 13 amino acids. The V and J ends lost 6 bases and 4 bases, in that order; junction bases with no gene match: 8.

The V and J genes are TRBV20-1 and TRBJ1-1, with TRBD1 matching over 7 bases. The source material was CD4+ T cells from PBMCs. The source of this sequence is a human donor with multiple sclerosis. The CDR3 DNA reads as TGCAGTGCGCTGACAGGGTTGGGCACTGAAGCTTTCTTT. Amino acids: CSALTGLGTEAFF.